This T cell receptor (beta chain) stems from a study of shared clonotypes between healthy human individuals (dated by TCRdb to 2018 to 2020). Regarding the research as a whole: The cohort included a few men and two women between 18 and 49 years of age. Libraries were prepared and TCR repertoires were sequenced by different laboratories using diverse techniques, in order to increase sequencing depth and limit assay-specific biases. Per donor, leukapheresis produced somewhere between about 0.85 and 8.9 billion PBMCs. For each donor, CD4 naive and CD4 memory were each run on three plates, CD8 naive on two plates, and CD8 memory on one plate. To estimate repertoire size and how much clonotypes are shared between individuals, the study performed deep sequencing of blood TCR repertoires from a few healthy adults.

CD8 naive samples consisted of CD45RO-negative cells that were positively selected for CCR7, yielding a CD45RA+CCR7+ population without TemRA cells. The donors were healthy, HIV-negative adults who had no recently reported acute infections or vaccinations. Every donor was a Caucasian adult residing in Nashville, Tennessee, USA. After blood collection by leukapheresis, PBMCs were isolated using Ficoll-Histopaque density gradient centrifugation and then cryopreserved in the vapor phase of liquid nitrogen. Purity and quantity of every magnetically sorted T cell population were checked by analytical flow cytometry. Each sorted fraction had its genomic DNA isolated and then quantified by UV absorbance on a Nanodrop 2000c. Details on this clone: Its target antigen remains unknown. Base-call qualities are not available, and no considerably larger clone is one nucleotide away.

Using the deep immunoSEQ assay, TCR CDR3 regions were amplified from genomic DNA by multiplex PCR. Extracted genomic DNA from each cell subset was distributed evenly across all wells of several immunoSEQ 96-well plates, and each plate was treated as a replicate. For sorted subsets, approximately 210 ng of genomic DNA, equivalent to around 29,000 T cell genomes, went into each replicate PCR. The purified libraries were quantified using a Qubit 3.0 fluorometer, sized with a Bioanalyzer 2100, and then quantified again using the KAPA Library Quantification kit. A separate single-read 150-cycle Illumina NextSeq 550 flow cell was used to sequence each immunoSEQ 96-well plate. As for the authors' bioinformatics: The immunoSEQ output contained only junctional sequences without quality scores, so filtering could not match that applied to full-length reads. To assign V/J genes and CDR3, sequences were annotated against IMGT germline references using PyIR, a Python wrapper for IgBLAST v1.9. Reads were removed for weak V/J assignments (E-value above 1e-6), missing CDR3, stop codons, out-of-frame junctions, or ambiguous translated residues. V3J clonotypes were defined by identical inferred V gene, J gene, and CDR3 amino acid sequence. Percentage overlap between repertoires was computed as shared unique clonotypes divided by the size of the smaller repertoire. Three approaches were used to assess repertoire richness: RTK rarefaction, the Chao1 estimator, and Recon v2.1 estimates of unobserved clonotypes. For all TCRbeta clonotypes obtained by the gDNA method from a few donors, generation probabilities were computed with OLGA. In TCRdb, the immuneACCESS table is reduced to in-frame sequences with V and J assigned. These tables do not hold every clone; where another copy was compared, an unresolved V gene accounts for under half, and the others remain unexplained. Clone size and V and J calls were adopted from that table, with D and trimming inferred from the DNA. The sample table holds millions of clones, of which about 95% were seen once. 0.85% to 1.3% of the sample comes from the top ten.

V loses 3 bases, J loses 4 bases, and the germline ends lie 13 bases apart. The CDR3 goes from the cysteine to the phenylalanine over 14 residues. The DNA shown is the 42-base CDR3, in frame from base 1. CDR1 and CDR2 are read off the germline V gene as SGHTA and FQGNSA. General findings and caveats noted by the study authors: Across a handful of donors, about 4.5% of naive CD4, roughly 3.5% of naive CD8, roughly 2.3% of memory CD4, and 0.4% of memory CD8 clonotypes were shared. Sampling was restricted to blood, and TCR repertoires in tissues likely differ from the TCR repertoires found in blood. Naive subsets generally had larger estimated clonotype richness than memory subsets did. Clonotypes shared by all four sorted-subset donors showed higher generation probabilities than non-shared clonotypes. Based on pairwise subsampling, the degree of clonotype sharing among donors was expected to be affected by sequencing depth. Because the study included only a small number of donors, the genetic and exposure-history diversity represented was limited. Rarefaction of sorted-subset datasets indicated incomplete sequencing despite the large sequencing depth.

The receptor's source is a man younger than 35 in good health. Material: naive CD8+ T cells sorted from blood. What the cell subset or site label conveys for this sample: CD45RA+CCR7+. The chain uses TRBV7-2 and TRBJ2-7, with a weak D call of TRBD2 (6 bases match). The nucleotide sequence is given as TGTGCCAGCAGCTTCTTCGGGAGAGAATACGAGCAGTACTTC. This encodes CASSFFGREYEQYF.